This TCR beta chain was profiled in a study of blood T cell repertoires in COVID-19. The CDR3 has 14 amino acids. Germline CDR1 is SGHTA and CDR2 is FQGNSA. J gave up 8 bases and V 5 bases, and 5 bases lay outside the gene matches. This clone was seen once. Repertoires were generated with immunoSEQ multiplex PCR, while TCRdb's copy carries only in-frame clones and drops some. The sample includes about 240,000 clones, 60% to 75% of them seen just once. This chain connects TRBV7-2 to TRBJ1-4; 10 bases agree with TRBD1. The source of this sequence is an elderly woman with acute or convalescent COVID-19. Sequencing input: peripheral blood. The CDR3 sequence is CASSPGTGEEKLFF. CDR3 coding DNA: TGTGCCAGCAGCCCAGGGACAGGGGAGGAAAAACTGTTTTTT.